A selection of T cell receptor beta chains follows, all from one sample in a study of blood T cell repertoires in COVID-19. Sequenced by immunoSEQ multiplex PCR; TCRdb stores in-frame clones only, minus some. The table has around 97,000 clones, about 86% seen once. The sample comprised peripheral blood. All receptors come from a human donor in a cohort sampled during active COVID-19. Both conserved end residues are part of each CDR3. The order of the fields is V gene, J gene, CDR3 length, CDR3 protein.

>TRBV5-4|TRBJ1-4|17
CASSRGGDPGGNEKLFF
>TRBV7-9|TRBJ1-6|15
CASSLGQGFNSPLHF
>TRBV6-2/TRBV6-3|TRBJ2-7|14
CASSSGTNSYEQYF
>TRBV28|TRBJ1-2|15
CASGWRTGVNYGYTF
>TRBV5-1|TRBJ2-5|14
CASSSRTSSETQYF
>TRBV19|TRBJ2-7|16
CASSVTGASGAYEQYF
>TRBV6-6|TRBJ2-2|16
CASSAQGTWNTGELFF
>TRBV7-9|TRBJ1-2|15
CASSRTDYPNYGYTF
>TRBV4-1|TRBJ1-1|15
CASTAGWNVNTEAFF
>TRBV11-3|TRBJ2-7|12
CASSITGYEQYF
>TRBV4-2|TRBJ2-3|14
CASSQRGGTDTQYF
>TRBV6-2/TRBV6-3|TRBJ2-1|16
CASSTNRQGGYNEQFF